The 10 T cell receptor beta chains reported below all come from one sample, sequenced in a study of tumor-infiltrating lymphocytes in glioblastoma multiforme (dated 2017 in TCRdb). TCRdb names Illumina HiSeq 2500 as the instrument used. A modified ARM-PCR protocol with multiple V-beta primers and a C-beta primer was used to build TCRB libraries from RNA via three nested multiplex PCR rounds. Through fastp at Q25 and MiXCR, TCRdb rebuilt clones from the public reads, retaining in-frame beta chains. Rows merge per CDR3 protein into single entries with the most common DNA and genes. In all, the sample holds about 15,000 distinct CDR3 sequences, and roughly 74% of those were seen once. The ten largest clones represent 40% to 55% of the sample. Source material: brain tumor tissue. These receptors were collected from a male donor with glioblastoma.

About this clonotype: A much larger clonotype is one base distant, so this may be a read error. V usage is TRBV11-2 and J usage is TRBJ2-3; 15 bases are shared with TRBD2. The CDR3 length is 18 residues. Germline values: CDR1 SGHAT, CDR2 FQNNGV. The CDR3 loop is CASSFPGLAGGPVDTRYF. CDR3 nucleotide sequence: TGTGCCAGCAGCTTCCCCGGACTAGCGGGGGGGCCGGTGGATACGCGGTATTTT.

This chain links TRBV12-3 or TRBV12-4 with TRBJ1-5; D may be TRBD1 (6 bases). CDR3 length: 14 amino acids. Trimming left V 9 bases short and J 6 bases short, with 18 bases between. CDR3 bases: TGTGCCAGTAGTCAAGGGGGGTTGGCTCAGCCCCAGCATTTT. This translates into CASSQGGLAQPQHF.

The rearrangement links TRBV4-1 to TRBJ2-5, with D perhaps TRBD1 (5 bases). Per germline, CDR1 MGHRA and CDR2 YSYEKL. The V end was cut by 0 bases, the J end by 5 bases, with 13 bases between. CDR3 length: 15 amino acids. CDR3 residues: CASSQEVREQETQYF. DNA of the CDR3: TGCGCCAGCAGCCAAGAAGTCAGGGAACAGGAGACCCAGTACTTC.

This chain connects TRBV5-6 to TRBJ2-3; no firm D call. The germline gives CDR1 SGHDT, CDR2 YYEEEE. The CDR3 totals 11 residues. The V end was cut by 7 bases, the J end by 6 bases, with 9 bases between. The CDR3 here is CASCWRDTQYF. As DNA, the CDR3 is TGTGCCAGCTGCTGGCGGGATACGCAGTATTTT.

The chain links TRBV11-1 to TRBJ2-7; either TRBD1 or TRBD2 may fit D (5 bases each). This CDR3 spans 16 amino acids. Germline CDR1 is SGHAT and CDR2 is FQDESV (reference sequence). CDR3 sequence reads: CAGSLARLDIGYEQYV. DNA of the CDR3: TGTGCCGGCAGCTTAGCGCGTCTGGACATTGGGTACGAGCAGTACGTC.

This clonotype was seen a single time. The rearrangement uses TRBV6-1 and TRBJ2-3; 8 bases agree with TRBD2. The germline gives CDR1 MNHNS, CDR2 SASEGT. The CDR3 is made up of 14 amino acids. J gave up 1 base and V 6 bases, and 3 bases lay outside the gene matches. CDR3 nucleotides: TGTGCCAGCAGAGACGGGGGGGGCACAGATACGCAGTATTTT. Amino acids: CASRDGGGTDTQYF.

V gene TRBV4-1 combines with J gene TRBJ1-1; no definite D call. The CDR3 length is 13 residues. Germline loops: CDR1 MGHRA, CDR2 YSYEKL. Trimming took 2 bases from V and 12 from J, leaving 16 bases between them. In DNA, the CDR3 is TGCGCCAGCAGCCAAAAGATTTCGACTGAGTCTTTCTTT. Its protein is CASSQKISTESFF.

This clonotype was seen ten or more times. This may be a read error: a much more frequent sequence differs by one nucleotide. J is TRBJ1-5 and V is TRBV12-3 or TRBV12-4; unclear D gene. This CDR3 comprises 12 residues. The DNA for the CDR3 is TGTGCCAGCACCCGACCTAATCATCCCCAGCATTTT. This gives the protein CASTRPNHPQHF.

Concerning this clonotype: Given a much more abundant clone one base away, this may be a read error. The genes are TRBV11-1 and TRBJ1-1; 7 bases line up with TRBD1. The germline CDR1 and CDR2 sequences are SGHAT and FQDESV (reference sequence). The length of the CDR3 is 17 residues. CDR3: CTSSLRDRGYMNTEAFF. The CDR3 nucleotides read TGTACCAGCAGCTTACGGGACAGAGGGTACATGAACACTGAAGCTTTCTTT.

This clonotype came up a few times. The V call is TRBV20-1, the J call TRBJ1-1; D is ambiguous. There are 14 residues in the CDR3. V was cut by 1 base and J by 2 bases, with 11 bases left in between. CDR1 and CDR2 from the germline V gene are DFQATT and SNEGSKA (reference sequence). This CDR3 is CSARAGGANTEAFF. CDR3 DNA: TGCAGTGCTAGAGCGGGTGGAGCAAACACTGAAGCTTTCTTT.